The 29 T cell receptor beta chains reported below all come from one sample, sequenced in a study. TCRdb redid the calling of the 5' RACE reads with MiXCR, one entry per CDR3 protein. Seen here are some 44,000 distinct CDR3 sequences, approximately 22% observed once, and the top ten hold approximately 4%. Treg sorting used a CD4+CD25+CD127-/low gate. Specimen: Tregs sorted from blood. Receptor source: a female donor with breast cancer.

This clonotype has ten or more counts. The rearrangement joins TRBV15 to TRBJ1-2; unclear D gene. The CDR3 contains 14 residues. Per the germline V gene, CDR1 is LNHNV and CDR2 is YYDKDF (reference sequence). V lost 1 base to trimming and J lost 5 bases, with 11 bases between them. The CDR3 nucleotides are TGTGCCACCAGCAGAGGCGTTGATGGGTATGGCTACACCTTC. Amino acids: CATSRGVDGYGYTF.

V and J are TRBV4-1 and TRBJ2-3; 7 bases fit TRBD1. The trim removed 0 bases at V and 2 bases at J, leaving 8 bases unmatched. There are 17 residues in the CDR3. Germline-derived CDR1 and CDR2 are MGHRA and YSYEKL. The CDR3 bases are TGCGCCAGCAGCCAAGAACGGGACAGAATGCACACAGATACGCAGTATTTT. Protein: CASSQERDRMHTDTQYF.

Ten or more counts support this clonotype. The genes are TRBV5-1 and TRBJ1-2, with 7 bases fitting TRBD1. This CDR3 comprises 13 residues. CDR1 SGHRS and CDR2 YFSETQ come from the germline V gene. Trimming at V came to 4 bases and at J to 6 bases, leaving 6 bases not matched to a gene. Here the CDR3 DNA reads TGCGCCAGCAGCCTGGGACAGAATAATGGCTACACCTTC. Protein sequence: CASSLGQNNGYTF. Full variable domain (remainder filled in from reference TRBV5-1 and TRBJ1-2): KAGVTQTPRYLIKTRGQQVTLSCSPISGHRSVSWYQQTPGQGLQFLFEYFSETQRNKGNFPGRFSGRQFSNSRSEMNVSTLELGDSALYLCASSLGQNNGYTFGSGTRLTVV.

Remarks on this clonotype: It may be a read error: a sequence one base away is much more abundant. The J gene is TRBJ2-7, the V gene TRBV20-1; 15 bases are a match to TRBD2. J gave up 4 bases and V 8 bases, and 9 bases lay outside the gene matches. Germline V gene data show CDR1 as DFQATT and CDR2 as SNEGSKA (reference sequence). The CDR3 runs 15 residues. The CDR3 DNA follows: TGCAGTACTCTTCCTGGACTAGCGGGAGGGTACGAGCAGTACTTC. Its translation: CSTLPGLAGGYEQYF.

This clonotype was detected ten times or more. The genes are TRBV18 and TRBJ2-1; no clear D. Germline V gene sequence: CDR1 KGHSH, CDR2 LQKENI. V lost 2 bases and J 0 bases, leaving 8 bases between the germline ends. The CDR3 sequence is 15 residues long. This CDR3 reads CASSPRQDSYNEQFF. For the CDR3, the DNA is TGTGCCAGCTCACCAAGGCAGGACTCCTACAATGAGCAGTTCTTC.

This clonotype is a singleton in its sample. The V call is TRBV4-1, the J call TRBJ2-7; TRBD2 aligns across 8 bases. Germline-derived CDR1 and CDR2 are MGHRA and YSYEKL. J was trimmed by 4 bases and V by 5 bases; bases with no gene match: 7. This CDR3 comprises 14 residues. CDR3 sequence (DNA): TGCGCCAGCAGCGGGGTAGCGGGACCATACGAGCAGTACTTC. Translated, it gives CASSGVAGPYEQYF.

The V call is TRBV6-2 or TRBV6-3, the J call TRBJ2-7; possibly TRBD2 for D (6 bases). The CDR3 is made up of 17 amino acids. Trimming took off 2 bases at V and 5 bases at J, with 22 bases between the two ends. Germline assignment: CDR1 MNHEY and CDR2 SVGEGT. CDR3 loop: CASSYLRGRVGFDEQYF. CDR3 sequence (DNA): TGTGCCAGCAGTTACCTGCGGGGCCGGGTAGGTTTTGACGAGCAGTACTTC.

The chain recombines TRBV5-6 with TRBJ2-7; 10 positions agree with TRBD1. The CDR3 extends over 15 amino acids. J was trimmed by 3 bases and V by 3 bases; bases with no gene match: 6. Looked up from germline, CDR1 is SGHDT and CDR2 is YYEEEE. The CDR3 protein is CASSWTGGLYYEQYF. DNA of the CDR3: TGTGCCAGCAGCTGGACAGGGGGACTTTACTACGAGCAGTACTTC.

Many counts were recorded for this clonotype. The chain links TRBV20-1 to TRBJ2-1, with TRBD2 identical over 10 bases. CDR1 and CDR2 from the germline V gene are DFQATT and SNEGSKA (reference sequence). Trimming cost V 5 bases and J 7 bases; bases outside gene matches: 8. The length of the CDR3 is 14 residues. CDR3 DNA: TGCAGTGCTCCCCTAGCGGGAGTTATGAATGAGCAGTTCTTC. Its protein product is CSAPLAGVMNEQFF.

With regard to this clonotype: The junction differs from germline at one of its ends, possibly a read error. The chain carries TRBV27 and TRBJ2-3; 9 bases align to TRBD1. This CDR3 is built from 16 residues. CDR1 MNHEY and CDR2 SMNVEV come from the germline V gene (reference sequence). This CDR3 reads CATGTGIILPTDTQCF. CDR3 bases: TGTGCCACCGGGACAGGGATCATTCTCCCCACAGATACGCAGTGTTTT.

The chain carries TRBV20-1 and TRBJ2-4; TRBD2 matches at 12 bases. V trimming: 0 bases; J trimming: 7 bases; junction bases outside the gene matches: 10. CDR1 DFQATT and CDR2 SNEGSKA come from the germline V gene (reference sequence). The CDR3 runs to 17 residues. The CDR3 spells CSARDRPSGRDRNIQYF. CDR3 nucleotide sequence: TGCAGTGCTAGAGATCGTCCTAGCGGGAGGGATCGGAACATTCAGTACTTC.

The CDR3 here is CASSQGTSGTYEQYF. As DNA, the CDR3 is TGCGCCAGCAGCCAGGGGACTAGCGGGACGTACGAGCAGTACTTC. The chain has TRBV4-3 and TRBJ2-7; the match to TRBD2 covers 13 bases. The CDR3 is 15 residues long. CDR1 and CDR2 (germline): LGHNA, YSLEER. Trimming took 3 bases from V and 4 from J; bases not matched to a gene: 3.

This chain joins TRBV29-1 and TRBJ2-3, with TRBD1 matching over 7 bases. V lost 8 bases and J lost 2; bases outside the gene matches: 7. The germline gives CDR1 SQVTM, CDR2 ANQGSEA. The CDR3 extends over 13 amino acids. This chain's CDR3 is CSLRQGITDTQYF. In DNA, the CDR3 is TGCAGCTTGAGACAGGGAATCACAGATACGCAGTATTTT.

Many counts were recorded for this clonotype. V gene TRBV7-6 combines with J gene TRBJ2-5; TRBD2 might be the D (6 bases). The CDR3 has 16 residues. The germline V gene has CDR1 SGHVS and CDR2 FNYEAQ. Trimming removed 4 bases at V and 5 bases at J, with 20 bases between. The CDR3 loop reads CASSSNGGPGGETQYF. DNA of the CDR3: TGTGCCAGCAGCTCAAACGGGGGACCCGGCGGGGAGACCCAGTACTTC.

This clonotype was seen many times. The chain is built from TRBV7-3 and TRBJ1-1; 7 bases are shared with TRBD1. V dropped 4 bases and J dropped 1; count of bases not matched to a gene: 3. This CDR3 comprises 14 residues. CDR1 and CDR2 (germline): SGHTA, FQGTGA. Written as DNA, the CDR3 is TGTGCCAGCAGCTCTCAGGGGGGGAACACTGAAGCTTTCTTT. It translates to CASSSQGGNTEAFF.

This clonotype has at least ten counts. The V call is TRBV12-3 or TRBV12-4, the J call TRBJ1-5; D call uncertain. Trimming cost V 3 bases and J 1 base, with 7 bases left between them. The CDR3 sequence is 14 residues long. The CDR3 DNA reads as TGTGCCAGCAGTTTTGACGGGAGCAATCAGCCCCAGCATTTT. It encodes CASSFDGSNQPQHF.

This clonotype was counted at least ten times. The rearrangement uses TRBV10-3 and TRBJ2-1; possible D gene TRBD2, 5 bases. CDR1 ENHRY and CDR2 SYGVKD come from the germline V gene. The V end lost 3 bases, the J end lost 2 bases, and 14 bases lay between the germline ends. The CDR3 contains 16 residues. In DNA form, the CDR3 reads TGTGCCATCAGTGACCCCACGGGAAGGGCCTACAATGAGCAGTTCTTC. Translated, it gives CAISDPTGRAYNEQFF.

This clonotype was recorded at least ten times. The gene calls are TRBV7-9 and TRBJ2-1, with D possibly being TRBD2 (5 bases). This CDR3 has 14 residues. Trimming removed 3 bases from V and 4 bases from J, with 10 bases in between. Germline V gives CDR1 SEHNR, CDR2 FQNEAQ (reference sequence). CDR3 bases: TGTGCCAGCAGCTTCTTAGCGCAGTACAATGAGCAGTTCTTC. The encoded protein is CASSFLAQYNEQFF.

The J gene is TRBJ2-1, the V gene TRBV5-1, with D maybe TRBD2 (6 bases). The length of the CDR3 is 13 residues. The ends were cut back, 1 base at V and 7 bases at J, with 9 bases in the middle. The germline CDR1 and CDR2 sequences are SGHRS and YFSETQ. DNA of the CDR3: TGCGCCAGCAGCTTGCTGGAGGGGAATGAGCAGTTCTTC. Amino acid sequence: CASSLLEGNEQFF.

CDR3 sequence: CASSVEGSFDTQYF. Here the CDR3 DNA reads TGTGCCAGCAGCGTAGAAGGCAGTTTCGATACGCAGTATTTT. The J gene is TRBJ2-3, the V gene TRBV9, with D unresolved. The CDR3 runs 14 residues. Trimming stripped 0 bases from V and 6 bases from J, with 11 bases between. CDR1 is SGDLS and CDR2 is YYNGEE in the germline V gene.

This clonotype showed up just a few times. The V and J genes are TRBV20-1 and TRBJ1-4; D possibly corresponds to TRBD1 (6 bases). CDR1 and CDR2 from the germline V gene are DFQATT and SNEGSKA (reference sequence). Trimming removed 0 bases at V and 0 bases at J, with 14 bases between. This CDR3 is built from 17 residues. The DNA for the CDR3 is TGCAGTGCTAGAGATCTCGCGGGGGCAACAACTAATGAAAAACTGTTTTTT. It translates to CSARDLAGATTNEKLFF.

Only a few counts were recorded for this clonotype. The V gene is TRBV11-2, the J gene TRBJ2-3; maybe TRBD2 (5 bases). With 0 bases removed from V and 4 bases from J, the gap between germline ends came to 8 bases. The CDR3 is 14 residues long. The germline CDR1 and CDR2 sequences are SGHAT and FQNNGV. The CDR3 sequence: CASSLDRTSDTQYF. CDR3 bases: TGTGCCAGCAGCTTAGATCGGACTTCAGATACGCAGTATTTT.

The V call is TRBV30, the J call TRBJ1-3; no firm D call. The CDR3 has 12 residues. Trimming removed 3 bases from V and 3 bases from J, with 6 bases in between. Germline-derived CDR1 and CDR2 are GTSNPN and SVGIG (reference sequence). CDR3 nucleotides: TGTGCCTGGAGCCGCGATGGAAACACCATATATTTT. It translates to CAWSRDGNTIYF. Drawing the rest from reference TRBV30 and TRBJ1-3, the complete variable domain is SQTIHQWPATLVQPVGSPLSLECTVEGTSNPNLYWYRQAAGRGLQLLFYSVGIGQISSEVPQNLSASRPQDRQFILSSKKLLLSDSGFYLCAWSRDGNTIYFGEGSWLTVV.

V and J are TRBV11-2 and TRBJ2-3; TRBD2 agrees at 8 bases. Losses at the gene ends were 5 bases for V and 5 bases for J; bases not matched to a gene: 18. The CDR3 has 18 residues. Germline CDR1 reads SGHAT; CDR2 reads FQNNGV. The CDR3 nucleotides read TGTGCCAGCAGCATCACTATCAGCGGGAGCCTCAGCGGAGATACGCAGTATTTT. This codes for CASSITISGSLSGDTQYF.

This chain links TRBV4-1 with TRBJ1-4; D is uncertain. This CDR3 has 15 amino acids. Germline V gives CDR1 MGHRA, CDR2 YSYEKL. Trimming shortened V by 1 base and J by 6 bases, and 12 bases separated the two germline ends. The CDR3 DNA reads as TGCGCCAGCAGCCAAGGGGGAGGGAGATATGAAAAACTGTTTTTT. Translation gives CASSQGGGRYEKLFF.

CDR3 sequence (DNA): TGTGCCAGCAGGCCCGAGGGGGCAGCCACGGAAGCTTTCTTT. This translates into CASRPEGAATEAFF. The chain carries TRBV6-5 and TRBJ1-1, with 7 bases identical to TRBD1. The V segment lost 6 bases and the J segment 8 bases; nucleotides outside the gene matches: 12. Germline CDR1 reads MNHEY; CDR2 reads SVGAGI. The CDR3 totals 14 residues.

This clonotype was observed a handful of times. V and J are TRBV7-9 and TRBJ1-5; the D gene is possibly TRBD1 (5 bases). V dropped 1 base and J dropped 5 bases, with 12 bases sitting between them. The CDR3 extends over 15 amino acids. The V gene's germline CDR1 is SEHNR and CDR2 FQNEAQ (reference sequence). The CDR3 DNA is TGTGCCAGCAGCTTAGGCGGGACCGCCTATCAGCCCCAGCATTTT. Translated, it gives CASSLGGTAYQPQHF. Variable domain in full (rest from reference TRBV7-9 and TRBJ1-5): DTGVSQNPRHKITKRGQNVTFRCDPISEHNRLYWYRQTLGQGPEFLTYFQNEAQLEKSRLLSDRFSAERPKGSFSTLEIQRTEQGDSAMYLCASSLGGTAYQPQHFGDGTRLSIL.

This clonotype was detected many times. The chain links TRBV5-1 to TRBJ2-5; 7 nucleotides align to TRBD2. Germline V gene data show CDR1 as SGHRS and CDR2 as YFSETQ. The trim removed 0 bases at V and 5 bases at J, leaving 10 bases unmatched. There are 16 residues in the CDR3. For the CDR3, the DNA is TGCGCCAGCAGCTTGGTCCTTATGGCGGGAGATGAGACCCAGTACTTC. Translation: CASSLVLMAGDETQYF.

The chain uses TRBV27 and TRBJ1-2; a weak D match, TRBD1 (5 bases). Germline CDR1 reads MNHEY; CDR2 reads SMNVEV (reference sequence). The CDR3 runs to 14 residues. V shed 2 bases and J shed 4 bases, with 11 bases lying between them. CDR3 sequence: CASSLGGRGYGYTF. The CDR3 bases are TGTGCCAGCAGTTTAGGGGGGAGAGGCTATGGCTACACCTTC.